The next 10 T cell receptor beta chains were all read from a single sample in a study of technical replicates of blood from a few donors. Profiled with immunoSEQ multiplex PCR; TCRdb holds only in-frame clones, not every one. The sample has approximately 52,000 clones, around nine tenths seen once; the top ten hold roughly 3.9%. The sample was PBMCs. These receptors all stem from a human donor in good health. Some clones in this sample may be carry-over from other donors' samples.

The DNA of the CDR3 is TGTGCCACCAGCTTAGGTGGGACAGCAAATCAGCCCCAGCATTTT. Encoded protein: CATSLGGTANQPQHF. The genes are TRBV15 and TRBJ1-5; 7 nucleotides match TRBD1. Germline V CDR1 and CDR2: LNHNV, YYDKDF (reference sequence). The length of the CDR3 is 15 residues. Losses at the gene ends were 5 bases for V and 4 bases for J; bases not matched to a gene: 8.

This chain links TRBV20-1 with TRBJ1-2; D gene uncertain. Germline V gene lookup returns CDR1 DFQATT and CDR2 SNEGSKA (reference sequence). Between the trimmed V and J ends, which lost 3 bases and 6 bases, there was a span of 8 bases. The CDR3 is 11 residues long. CDR3 sequence: CSARAGDGYTF. The CDR3 region has the DNA TGCAGTGCTAGGGCCGGGGATGGCTACACCTTC.

The gene calls are TRBV29-1 and TRBJ2-5, with D possibly matching TRBD2 (5 bases). Trimming removed 4 bases at V and 5 bases at J, with 17 bases between. This CDR3 has 14 residues. The germline gives CDR1 SQVTM, CDR2 ANQGSEA. The CDR3 region has the DNA TGCAGCGTTGTGGAGGCGACCTATGAGGAGACCCAGTACTTC. As protein: CSVVEATYEETQYF.

The chain uses TRBV4-3 and TRBJ1-5, with a tentative D call TRBD1 (5 bases). Germline CDR1 reads LGHNA; CDR2 reads YSLEER. This CDR3 has 13 residues. Trimming removed 1 base at V and 6 bases at J, with 7 bases between. The CDR3 reads CASSQATGQPQHF. DNA of the CDR3: TGCGCCAGCAGCCAAGCCACAGGTCAGCCCCAGCATTTT.

The V call is TRBV10-3, the J call TRBJ2-2, with D perhaps matching TRBD2 (7 bases). The CDR3 spans 17 residues. The V gene's germline CDR1 is ENHRY and CDR2 SYGVKD. V was clipped by 3 bases and J by 0 bases, with 14 bases between them. The CDR3 DNA reads as TGTGCCATCAGTGATTCGGGCGGGGGCGCGAACACCGGGGAGCTGTTTTTT. Translation gives CAISDSGGGANTGELFF.

The J gene is TRBJ1-1, the V gene TRBV5-1; 7 bases match TRBD1. J was trimmed by 5 bases and V by 3 bases; bases with no gene match: 7. The CDR3 loop spans 14 amino acids. CDR1 is SGHRS, CDR2 YFSETQ, per germline. CDR3 nucleotide sequence: TGCGCCAGCAGCTCTACCCCGACAGGGACTGAAGCTTTCTTT. This sequence encodes CASSSTPTGTEAFF.

The chain uses TRBV6-5 and TRBJ2-6; 7 bases align to TRBD2. Losses at the gene ends were 7 bases for V and 0 bases for J; bases not matched to a gene: 3. The V gene's germline CDR1 is MNHEY and CDR2 SVGAGI. This CDR3 has 15 residues. CDR3 nucleotide sequence: TGTGCCAGCACCCCGGGGGGCTCTGGGGCCAACGTCCTGACTTTC. It specifies CASTPGGSGANVLTF.

V gene TRBV4-2 combines with J gene TRBJ2-1; TRBD2 matches 8 bases. The V and J ends lost 3 bases and 9 bases, in that order; junction bases with no gene match: 13. This CDR3 contains 16 residues. Germline CDR1 reads LGHNA; CDR2 reads YNFKEQ. In DNA form, the CDR3 reads TGTGCCAGCAGCCAGGATCTCAGCGGGGGACGGGGTGAGCAGTTCTTC. Translation gives CASSQDLSGGRGEQFF.

The V gene is TRBV12-5, the J gene TRBJ2-3, with 8 bases identical to TRBD2. The J segment lost 6 bases and the V segment lost 3 bases, leaving 5 bases of the junction unmatched. The CDR3 contains 14 residues. Looked up from germline, CDR1 is LGHNT and CDR2 is FRNRAP. Written as DNA, the CDR3 is TGTGCTAGTGGTTTCGGAGCGGGAGTCGATACGCAGTATTTT. This encodes CASGFGAGVDTQYF. Full variable domain (rest looked up from reference TRBV12-5 and TRBJ2-3): DARVTQTPRHKVTEMGQEVTMRCQPILGHNTVFWYRQTMMQGLELLAYFRNRAPLDDSGMPKDRFSAEMPDATLATLKIQPSEPRDSAVYFCASGFGAGVDTQYFGPGTRLTVL.

The rearrangement uses TRBV19 and TRBJ1-2; no firm D call. The germline V gene encodes CDR1 LNHDA and CDR2 SQIVND (reference sequence). The CDR3 contains 11 residues. V dropped 6 bases and J dropped 2 bases, with 4 bases sitting between them. CDR3 amino acids: CASSANYGYTF. Written as DNA, the CDR3 is TGTGCCAGTAGCGCGAACTATGGCTACACCTTC.